This entry concerns a single T cell receptor beta chain. These data are taken from a study of blood T cell repertoires in COVID-19. Study summary: Researchers got acute and convalescent COVID-19 samples from the United States, Italy and Spain.

V lost 2 bases, J lost 6 bases, and 7 bases stayed unmatched. The CDR3 contains 15 residues. Germline-derived CDR1 and CDR2 are LGHDT and YNNKEL (reference sequence). Produced via immunoSEQ multiplex PCR; TCRdb's table is partial and in-frame only. Of approximately 170,000 clones listed, 85% are singletons. Sequenced sample: peripheral blood. The chain carries TRBV3-1 (or the pseudogene TRBV3-2) and TRBJ2-1; 7 positions agree with TRBD2. The receptor's source is a woman aged 80 or over with COVID-19, enrolled during active disease. This chain's CDR3 is CASSQSGLFSNEQFF. The DNA of the CDR3 is TGTGCCAGCAGCCAATCGGGACTATTTTCCAATGAGCAGTTCTTC.